A single sample gave rise to the 10 T cell receptor beta chains below, sequenced in a study of blood T cells in healthy people across ages (dated by TCRdb to about 2015). Receptors were amplified or captured by 5' RACE. TCRdb shows the sequencer as Illumina HiSeq 2500. A second PCR of about 6 to 11 cycles was run with a J-beta primer mix and a sample-barcoded 5' primer. TCRdb handled the public reads itself, with Q25 trimming in fastp and clone calling in MiXCR, and kept productive beta chains. Each record represents a unique CDR3 protein, reported with the most common genes and DNA among its rows. Present in this sample are 1,300,000 or so distinct CDR3 sequences, 55% to 75% of which were seen just once. 6.7% of the sample goes to the ten largest clones. Sequenced input: blood. The origin of the receptors is a man aged 18 to 35 in good health.

The CDR3 loop is CASTSGNSGANVLTF. The CDR3 DNA reads as TGTGCCAGCACTTCGGGAAATTCTGGGGCCAACGTCCTGACTTTC. The chain recombines TRBV2 with TRBJ2-6; D is perhaps TRBD2 (5 bases). The CDR3 spans 15 residues. The germline V and J ends were trimmed by 7 bases and 1 base, with 11 bases remaining between them. CDR1 and CDR2 from the germline V gene are SNHLY and FYNNEI. Combining the CDR3 with reference TRBV2 and TRBJ2-6 gives the whole variable domain EPEVTQTPSHQVTQMGQEVILRCVPISNHLYFYWYRQILGQKVEFLVSFYNNEISEKSEIFDDQFSVERPDGSNFTLKIRSTKLEDSAMYFCASTSGNSGANVLTFGAGSRLTVL.

V gene TRBV29-1 combines with J gene TRBJ1-2; D remains ambiguous. The germline CDR1 and CDR2 sequences are SQVTM and ANQGSEA. The CDR3 covers 11 residues. V lost 3 bases, J lost 6 bases, and 8 bases lay in between. DNA for the CDR3: TGCAGCGTTGATACGCTCGATGGCTACACCTTC. Amino acids: CSVDTLDGYTF. Variable domain in full (rest from reference TRBV29-1 and TRBJ1-2): SAVISQKPSRDICQRGTSLTIQCQVDSQVTMMFWYRQQPGQSLTLIATANQGSEATYESGFVIDKFPISRPNLTFSTLTVSNMSPEDSSIYLCSVDTLDGYTFGSGTRLTVV.

V and J are TRBV7-6 and TRBJ1-5; D gene unclear. The V end was cut by 2 bases, the J end by 6 bases, with 17 bases between. This CDR3 region has 16 residues. Per germline, CDR1 SGHVS and CDR2 FNYEAQ. The CDR3: CASSLTVGGPGQPQHF. In nucleotides, the CDR3 is TGTGCCAGCAGCTTAACGGTTGGAGGGCCGGGTCAGCCCCAGCATTTT.

The chain carries TRBV24-1 and TRBJ2-5, with TRBD1 as a possible D gene (6 bases). The CDR3 covers 15 residues. CDR1 is KGHDR, CDR2 SFDVKD, per germline. V lost 3 bases and J lost 1, with 11 bases in between. CDR3 sequence: CATSDGTRTQETQYF. For the CDR3, the DNA is TGTGCCACCAGTGATGGGACACGGACCCAAGAGACCCAGTACTTC.

V gene TRBV12-3 or TRBV12-4 combines with J gene TRBJ2-3; D is unclear. The CDR3 loop spans 16 amino acids. The V gene lost 6 bases and the J gene lost 1 base, with 17 bases spanning the gap. In DNA, the CDR3 is TGTGCCAGCAGCCCCCCGACAAGGTACGGCACAGATACGCAGTATTTT. Translating it yields CASSPPTRYGTDTQYF.

This sequence joins TRBV12-3 or TRBV12-4 and TRBJ2-4; 7 positions agree with TRBD1. The better agreement between TRBJ2-7 and the DNA end casts doubt on the J call. CDR3 length equals 15 residues. The DNA of the CDR3 is TGTGCCAGCAGCCACAGGGGTGACGGGCCCTACGAGCAGTACTTC. Amino acids: CASSHRGDGPYEQYF.

This rearrangement joins TRBV6-5 to TRBJ2-3, with D unresolved. Germline-derived CDR1 and CDR2 are MNHEY and SVGAGI. The V and J ends lost 8 bases and 1 base respectively, with 7 bases between them. The CDR3 is made up of 12 amino acids. The CDR3 loop reads CASEDGTDTQYF. The CDR3 nucleotides are TGTGCCAGCGAAGACGGCACAGATACGCAGTATTTT.

The V gene is TRBV7-8, the J gene TRBJ2-7, with D tentatively TRBD1 (7 bases). CDR3 length: 16 residues. The V end lost 0 bases, the J end lost 2 bases, and 14 bases lay between the germline ends. Germline values: CDR1 SGHVS, CDR2 FQNEAQ. CDR3 DNA: TGTGCCAGCAGCTTAGCCGGAGGGGGCTCCCCCTACGAGCAGTACTTC. This encodes CASSLAGGGSPYEQYF.

V usage is TRBV18 and J usage is TRBJ2-5; 8 bases are a match to TRBD1. The J call may be mistaken, given a closer DNA end match to TRBJ2-7. The V gene's germline CDR1 is KGHSH and CDR2 LQKENI. This CDR3 comprises 14 residues. The CDR3 nucleotides read TGTGCCAGCTCACACGGGACAGGAAAATACGAGCAGTACTTC. Encoded protein: CASSHGTGKYEQYF.

The rearrangement links TRBV27 to TRBJ2-7; 12 bases are shared with TRBD2. This CDR3 spans 13 amino acids. Trimming cost V 9 bases and J 6 bases; bases outside gene matches: 6. Germline V gene sequence: CDR1 MNHEY, CDR2 SMNVEV (reference sequence). The CDR3 nucleotides are TGTGCCAGTCAGAGACTAGCGGGAGCCGAGCAGTACTTC. Translated: CASQRLAGAEQYF.